The subject of this entry is one T cell receptor (beta chain). Its antigen remains undetermined. No base quality information exists; no much larger clone differs at one position. Each collaborating institution followed its own protocols to collect whole blood in K2EDTA tubes. For TCRbeta analysis, collaborators shipped samples in one of three forms: frozen whole blood, isolated PBMCs, or DNA extracted from either of those sample types. Trimmed from V: 1 base; trimmed from J: 6 bases; junction bases lacking a gene match: 20. Reading the germline V gene gives CDR1 LGHNA and CDR2 YSLEER. Inclusive of the bounding cysteine and phenylalanine, the CDR3 is 19 residues long. CDR3 DNA is the only sequence kept; it has 57 bases, read in frame from the first base. TCRbeta CDR3 regions were amplified from genomic DNA using the immunoSEQ Assay, a bias-controlled multiplex PCR. The original pipeline was this. The number of nucleated cells in each sample was estimated from the amplification of reference gene primers within the assay. Sequence reads were collapsed and filtered to measure the absolute abundance of every unique TCRbeta CDR3 rearrangement. For each sample, productive Simpson clonality was calculated by taking the square root of Simpson's diversity index across productive rearrangements. TCRdb stores this immuneACCESS table with in-frame sequences only. Part of the clones is absent; in the studies checked, under half of the shortfall reflects unresolved V genes, and no reason is known for the rest. V and J calls and clone size are as listed in that table; D and trimming were resolved from the DNA. In all, the sample holds just over 15,000 clones, and less than 90% of those were seen once. Roughly 15% of the sample is taken by the ten largest.

This specimen belongs to a study of blood T cell repertoires in COVID-19 (dated by TCRdb to 2020 to 2022). Broadly, across the study: Samples from collaborators originated in the United States, Italy and Spain and spanned both the acute and convalescent phases of COVID-19. The material from the prospective study consisted of cDNA or gDNA derived from T cells, B-cell-depleted T cells, or PBMCs. The dataset comprised deeply sampled blood TCRbeta repertoires from subjects exposed to, actively infected with, or recovered from COVID-19. The repertoires were made available in a free public database intended to serve as a resource for research on the immune response to SARS-CoV-2. Samples came from the ongoing ImmuneRACE study (first 160 participants) plus 1,254 subjects from 6 global collaborators. The sample metadata nearly always contained a de-identified subject ID, COVID-19 status, age in years and sex. Where available, HLA class I and class II types were obtained from metadata supplied by the sample provider rather than from assay-based typing.

Study-wide findings and limitations: How much clinical and demographic metadata was included differed by source and by participant, and the metadata was provided uncurated.

This receptor was taken from a human donor in a cohort sampled during active COVID-19. Sequencing was performed on peripheral blood. The chain was built from TRBV4-3 and TRBJ2-7, with 8 junctional bases fitting TRBD1. DNA sequence: TGCGCCAGCAGCCAAGCGACAGGGGTGGCTCGGGCGGTCCCCGTCGAGCAGTACTTC. This is translated as CASSQATGVARAVPVEQYF.